These T cell receptor beta chains were read from a single sample in a study of T cell responses to AZD1222 COVID-19 vaccine. Clones were read by immunoSEQ multiplex PCR, and TCRdb kept only the in-frame ones, dropping some. The sample records 100,000 or so clones, approximately 87% being singletons. Specimen: peripheral blood, collected on day 0 of AZD1222 vaccination. The receptors were gathered from an adult in good health. The CDR3 runs from the conserved cysteine through the conserved F or W. A D gene is named only where the DNA matches it firmly. Only part of the rows carry a size: once, few, many, or a class if the clone is expanded.

V	size	J	length	D	CDR3	DNA
TRBV7-9	-	TRBJ1-4	15	-	CASSNQGISHEKLFF	TGTGCCAGCAGTAACCAGGGGATCTCTCATGAAAAACTGTTTTTT
TRBV5-4	-	TRBJ2-3	16	-	CASALRSRGSTDTQYF	TGTGCCAGCGCCCTCCGAAGCCGGGGGAGCACAGATACGCAGTATTTT
TRBV27	-	TRBJ1-1	15	TRBD1	CASSLFQGADTEAFF	TGTGCCAGCAGTTTATTTCAGGGGGCCGATACTGAAGCTTTCTTT
TRBV11-3	once	TRBJ2-7	14	TRBD2	CASSFSGGPYEQYF	TGTGCCAGCAGCTTCTCGGGGGGACCCTACGAGCAGTACTTC
TRBV19	-	TRBJ1-4	13	TRBD1	CATKGTGREKLFF	TGTGCCACTAAGGGGACAGGGAGGGAAAAACTGTTTTTT
TRBV5-1	-	TRBJ1-2	14	-	CASSLDSGGDGYTF	TGCGCCAGCAGCTTGGATTCGGGGGGCGATGGCTACACCTTC
TRBV10-3	once	TRBJ1-1	14	-	CAISRLQGTTEAFF	TGTGCCATCAGTAGACTTCAGGGGACCACTGAAGCTTTCTTT
TRBV24-1	-	TRBJ2-2	12	-	CATGANTGELFF	TGTGCCACCGGGGCGAACACCGGGGAGCTGTTTTTT
TRBV5-1	-	TRBJ1-2	13	-	CASSLAENYGYTF	TGCGCCAGCAGCTTGGCCGAGAACTATGGCTACACCTTC
TRBV11-2	-	TRBJ2-2	15	TRBD2	CATGLAGGGRGELFF	TGTGCCACTGGACTAGCGGGAGGAGGGAGGGGGGAGCTGTTTTTT
TRBV5-8	-	TRBJ1-2	13	-	CASVGWAQDGYTF	TGTGCCAGCGTCGGGTGGGCTCAGGATGGCTACACCTTC
TRBV18	-	TRBJ1-6	16	TRBD1	CASSPMGQPENSPLHF	TGTGCCAGCTCACCAATGGGACAGCCCGAGAATTCACCCCTCCACTTT
TRBV5-1	-	TRBJ2-7	14	TRBD1	CASSLSGTAIEQYF	TGCGCCAGCAGCTTGTCCGGGACAGCGATCGAGCAGTACTTC
TRBV5-1	-	TRBJ1-1	14	-	CASSFKGSNTEAFF	TGCGCCAGCAGCTTCAAGGGGTCGAACACTGAAGCTTTCTTT
TRBV9	-	TRBJ2-2	13	-	CASSDANTGELFF	TGTGCCAGCAGCGACGCGAACACCGGGGAGCTGTTTTTT
TRBV4-2	-	TRBJ1-2	14	-	CASSREGRNYGYTF	TGTGCCAGCAGTCGTGAGGGACGGAACTATGGCTACACCTTC
TRBV7-6	-	TRBJ2-1	15	TRBD2	CASSWSGAIYNEQFF	TGTGCCAGCAGCTGGAGCGGGGCGATTTACAATGAGCAGTTCTTC
TRBV27	-	TRBJ1-3	13	-	CASSLNSGNTIYF	TGTGCCAGCAGTTTAAACTCTGGAAACACCATATATTTT
TRBV5-8	-	TRBJ1-1	14	-	CASSFGGANTEAFF	TGTGCCAGCAGCTTTGGGGGCGCGAACACTGAAGCTTTCTTT
TRBV5-1	-	TRBJ2-1	14	-	CASSLRLNKNEQFF	TGCGCCAGCAGCTTGAGACTTAATAAGAATGAGCAGTTCTTC
TRBV7-2	-	TRBJ2-1	15	TRBD2	CASSFGSGGRNEQFF	TGTGCCAGCAGCTTCGGTAGCGGGGGGCGGAATGAGCAGTTCTTC
TRBV14	-	TRBJ2-6	14	-	CASSRGQRTNVLTF	TGTGCCAGCAGCCGAGGACAAAGGACCAACGTCCTGACTTTC
TRBV11-2	once	TRBJ2-7	15	TRBD1	CASSRSTGGTYEQYF	TGTGCCAGCAGCCGATCTACAGGGGGGACCTACGAGCAGTACTTC
TRBV5-4	-	TRBJ1-3	15	-	CASSLGRNTGNTIYF	TGTGCCAGCAGCTTGGGCCGAAACACTGGAAACACCATATATTTT
TRBV5-4	-	TRBJ1-2	15	TRBD1	CASSPDRGPGYGYTF	TGTGCCAGCAGCCCCGACAGGGGACCAGGCTATGGCTACACCTTC
TRBV6-5	-	TRBJ1-6	13	-	CASRGPSNSPLHF	TGTGCCAGCAGGGGACCGAGTAATTCACCCCTCCACTTT
TRBV18	-	TRBJ1-4	16	-	CASSPLGASTNEKLFF	TGTGCCAGCTCACCGCTCGGGGCCTCAACTAATGAAAAACTGTTTTTT
TRBV23-1	-	TRBJ2-7	15	TRBD1	CASGGRDREVYEQYF	TGCGCCAGCGGAGGACGGGACAGGGAAGTCTACGAGCAGTACTTC
TRBV7-2	-	TRBJ2-1	16	-	CASTTRASGPYLEQFF	TGTGCCAGCACCACCAGAGCGAGTGGTCCATACCTTGAGCAGTTCTTC
TRBV19	-	TRBJ2-7	15	-	CASSITAANSYEQYF	TGTGCCAGTAGTATAACGGCAGCTAACTCCTACGAGCAGTACTTC
TRBV5-1	-	TRBJ1-2	14	-	CASSLGQANYGYTF	TGCGCCAGCAGCTTGGGACAGGCTAACTATGGCTACACCTTC